The text below deals with one TCR beta chain. The source of the sample is a study of cytomegalovirus exposure and HLA in healthy donors. CDR1 is SGHRS, CDR2 YFSETQ, per germline. The length of the CDR3 is 13 residues. Between the trimmed V and J ends, which lost 0 bases and 7 bases, there was a span of 10 bases. The primer mix had 60 Vbeta and 13 Jbeta primers. The data were produced by immunoSEQ multiplex PCR, yet TCRdb's version contains in-frame clones alone and is incomplete. The table lists roughly 110,000 clones, over 55% of them singletons. Sequencing was performed on PBMCs. The sequence was collected from a man younger than 30 in good health and CMV-seropositive. V and J are TRBV5-1 and TRBJ1-1; D call uncertain. The CDR3 sequence: CASSLVPGVEAFF. For the CDR3, the DNA is TGCGCCAGCAGCTTGGTCCCCGGGGTTGAAGCTTTCTTT.